The clone carrying this T cell receptor (beta chain) was found a few times. Its antigen is not identified. The junction differs from germline at one of its ends, possibly a read error. Preparing the TCRbeta library involved the use of unique molecular identifiers. TCRdb passed the PCR reads through MiXCR, listing each CDR3 protein once. The data contain hundreds of thousands of distinct CDR3 sequences, 13% of them singletons. This sample is part of a study of T-cell reconstitution after alpha-beta-depleted transplantation in children. Study-level findings and limits: At one year after transplant, newly produced T cells mostly accounted for T-cell counts and diversity. Some patients showed high day-60 TCRbeta diversity, which derived from surviving recipient T cells and thymic progenitors. Several hundred expanded graft clones reportedly supplied alpha-beta T cells about two months after transplant.

The sequence came from a girl aged 2 to 10 with congenital amegakaryocytic thrombocytopenia, due to receive a stem cell transplant. Here the sequenced sample was PBMCs, taken before TCRalphabeta/CD19-depleted stem cell transplant.

As DNA, the CDR3 is TGCAGTGCTAGAGATAGGATAGCGGGGGCCAGACTTTTT. It is translated as CSARDRIAGARLF. The chain employs TRBV20-1 and TRBJ1-4, with D perhaps TRBD1 (6 bases). The CDR3 length is 13 residues. The germline V gene encodes CDR1 DFQATT and CDR2 SNEGSKA (reference sequence).